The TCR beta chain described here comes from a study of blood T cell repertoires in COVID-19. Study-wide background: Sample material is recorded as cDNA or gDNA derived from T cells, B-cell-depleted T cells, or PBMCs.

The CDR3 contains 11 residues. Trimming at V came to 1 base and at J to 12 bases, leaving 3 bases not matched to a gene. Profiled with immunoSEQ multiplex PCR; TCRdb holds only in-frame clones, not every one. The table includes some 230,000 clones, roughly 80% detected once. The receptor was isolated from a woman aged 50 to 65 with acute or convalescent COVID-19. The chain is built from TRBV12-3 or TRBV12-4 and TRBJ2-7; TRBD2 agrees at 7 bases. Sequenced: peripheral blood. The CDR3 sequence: CASSLGLASYF. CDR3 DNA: TGTGCCAGCAGTTTAGGACTAGCTTCGTACTTC.